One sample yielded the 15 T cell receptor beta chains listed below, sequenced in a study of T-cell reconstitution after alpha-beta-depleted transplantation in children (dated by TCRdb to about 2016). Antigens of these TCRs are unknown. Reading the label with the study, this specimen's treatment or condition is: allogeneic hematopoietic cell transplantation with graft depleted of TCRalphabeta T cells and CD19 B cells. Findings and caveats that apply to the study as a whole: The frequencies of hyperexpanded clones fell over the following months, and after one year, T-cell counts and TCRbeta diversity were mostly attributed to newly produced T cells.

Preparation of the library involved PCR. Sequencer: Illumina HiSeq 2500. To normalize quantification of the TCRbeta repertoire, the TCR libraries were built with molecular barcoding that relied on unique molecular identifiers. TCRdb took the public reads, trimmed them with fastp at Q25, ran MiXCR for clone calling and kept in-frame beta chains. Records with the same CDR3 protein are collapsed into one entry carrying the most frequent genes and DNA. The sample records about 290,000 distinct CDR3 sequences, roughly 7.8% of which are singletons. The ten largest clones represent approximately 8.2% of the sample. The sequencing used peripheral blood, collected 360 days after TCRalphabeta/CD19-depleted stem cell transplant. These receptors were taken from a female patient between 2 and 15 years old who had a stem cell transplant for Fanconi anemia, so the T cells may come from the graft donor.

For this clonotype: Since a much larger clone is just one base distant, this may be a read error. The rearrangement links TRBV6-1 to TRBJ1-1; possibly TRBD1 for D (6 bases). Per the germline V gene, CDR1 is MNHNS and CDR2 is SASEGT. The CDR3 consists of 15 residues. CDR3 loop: CASSPWAGENTKAFF. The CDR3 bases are TGTGCCAGCAGTCCATGGGCAGGGGAGAACACTAAAGCTTTCTTT.

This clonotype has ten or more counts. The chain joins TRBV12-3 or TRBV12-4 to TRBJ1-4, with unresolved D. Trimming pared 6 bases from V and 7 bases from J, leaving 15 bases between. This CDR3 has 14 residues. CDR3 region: CASSGPSGAEKLFF. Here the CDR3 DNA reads TGTGCCAGCAGCGGACCGTCGGGAGCTGAAAAACTGTTTTTT.

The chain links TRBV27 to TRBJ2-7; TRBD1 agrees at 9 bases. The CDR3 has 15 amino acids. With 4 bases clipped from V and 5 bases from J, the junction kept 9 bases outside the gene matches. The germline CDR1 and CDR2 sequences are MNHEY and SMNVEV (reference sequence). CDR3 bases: TGTGCCAGCAGTTCCTTCTGGGGGACAGGGAACGAGCAGTACTTC. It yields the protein CASSSFWGTGNEQYF.

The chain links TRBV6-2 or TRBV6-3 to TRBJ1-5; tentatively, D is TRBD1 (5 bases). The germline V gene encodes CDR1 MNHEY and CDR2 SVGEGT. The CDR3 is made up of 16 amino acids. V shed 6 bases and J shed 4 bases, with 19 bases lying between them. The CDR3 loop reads CASSPILRQNNQPQHF. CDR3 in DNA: TGTGCCAGCAGCCCAATACTCCGACAGAATAATCAGCCCCAGCATTTT.

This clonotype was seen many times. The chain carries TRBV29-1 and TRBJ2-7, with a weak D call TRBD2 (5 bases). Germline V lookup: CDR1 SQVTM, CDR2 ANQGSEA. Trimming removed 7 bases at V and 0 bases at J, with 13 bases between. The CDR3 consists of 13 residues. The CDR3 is CSATRTSSYEQYF. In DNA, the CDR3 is TGCAGCGCAACTAGGACGAGCTCCTACGAGCAGTACTTC.

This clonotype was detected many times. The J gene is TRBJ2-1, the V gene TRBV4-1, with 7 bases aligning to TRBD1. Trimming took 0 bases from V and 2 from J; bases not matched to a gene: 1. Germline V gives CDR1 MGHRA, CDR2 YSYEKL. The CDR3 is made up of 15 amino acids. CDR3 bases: TGCGCCAGCAGCCAAGATACAGGGGCCTACAATGAGCAGTTCTTC. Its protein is CASSQDTGAYNEQFF.

The CDR3: CASSSRPGRQGSGANVLTF. The CDR3 DNA sequence: TGTGCCAGCAGCTCCCGACCGGGCAGACAGGGCTCTGGGGCCAACGTCCTGACTTTC. The chain carries TRBV9 and TRBJ2-6; 7 bases map to TRBD1. V shed 4 bases, J shed 0 bases, and the junction held 13 bases outside the gene matches. This CDR3 region has 19 residues. Per germline, CDR1 SGDLS and CDR2 YYNGEE.

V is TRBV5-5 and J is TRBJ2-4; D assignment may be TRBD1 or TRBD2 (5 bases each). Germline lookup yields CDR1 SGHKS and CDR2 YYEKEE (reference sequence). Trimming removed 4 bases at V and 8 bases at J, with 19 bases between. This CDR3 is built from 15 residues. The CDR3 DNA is TGTGCCAGCAGCCCGCTGGGGCAGCGGTCGGACATTCAGTACTTC. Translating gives CASSPLGQRSDIQYF. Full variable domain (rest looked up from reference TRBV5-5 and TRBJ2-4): DAGVTQSPTHLIKTRGQQVTLRCSPISGHKSVSWYQQVLGQGPQFIFQYYEKEERGRGNFPDRFSARQFPNYSSELNVNALLLGDSALYLCASSPLGQRSDIQYFGAGTRLSVL.

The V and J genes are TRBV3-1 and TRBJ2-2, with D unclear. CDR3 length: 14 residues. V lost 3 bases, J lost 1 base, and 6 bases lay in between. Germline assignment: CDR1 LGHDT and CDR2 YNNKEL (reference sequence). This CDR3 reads CASSHTKNTGELFF. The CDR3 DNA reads TGTGCCAGCAGCCATACGAAGAACACCGGGGAGCTGTTTTTT.

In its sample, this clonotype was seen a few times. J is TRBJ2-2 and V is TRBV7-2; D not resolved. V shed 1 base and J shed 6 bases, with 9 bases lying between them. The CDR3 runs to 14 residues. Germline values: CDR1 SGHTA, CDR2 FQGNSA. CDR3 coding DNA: TGTGCCAGCAGCTTAGTTATGAGTCCCGGGGAGCTGTTTTTT. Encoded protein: CASSLVMSPGELFF.

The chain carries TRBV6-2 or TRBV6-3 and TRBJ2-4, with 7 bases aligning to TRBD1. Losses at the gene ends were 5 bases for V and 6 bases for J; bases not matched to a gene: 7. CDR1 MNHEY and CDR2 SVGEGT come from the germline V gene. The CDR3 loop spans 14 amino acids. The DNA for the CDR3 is TGTGCCAGCAGTCCAGGGGGTTCGGGAAACATTCAGTACTTC. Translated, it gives CASSPGGSGNIQYF.

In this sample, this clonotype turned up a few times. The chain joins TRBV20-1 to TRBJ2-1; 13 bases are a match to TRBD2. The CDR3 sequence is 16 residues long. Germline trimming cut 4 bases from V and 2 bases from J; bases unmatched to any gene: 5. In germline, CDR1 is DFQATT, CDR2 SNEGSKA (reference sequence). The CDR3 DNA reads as TGCAGTGCTACCGGGACTAGCGGGAACACCTACAATGAGCAGTTCTTC. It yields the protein CSATGTSGNTYNEQFF.

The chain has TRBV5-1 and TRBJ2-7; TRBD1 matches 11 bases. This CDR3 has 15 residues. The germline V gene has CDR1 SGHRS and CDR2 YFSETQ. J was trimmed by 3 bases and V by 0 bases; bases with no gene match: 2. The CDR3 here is CASSLAGTGGYEQYF. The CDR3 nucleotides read TGCGCCAGCAGCTTGGCCGGGACAGGGGGCTACGAGCAGTACTTC.

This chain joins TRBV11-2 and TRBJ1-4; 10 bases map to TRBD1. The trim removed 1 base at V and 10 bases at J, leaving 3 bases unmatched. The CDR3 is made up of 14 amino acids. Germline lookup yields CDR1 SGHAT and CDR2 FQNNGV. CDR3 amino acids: CASSLGQGAAKLFF. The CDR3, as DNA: TGTGCCAGCAGCTTAGGACAGGGGGCCGCAAAACTGTTTTTT.

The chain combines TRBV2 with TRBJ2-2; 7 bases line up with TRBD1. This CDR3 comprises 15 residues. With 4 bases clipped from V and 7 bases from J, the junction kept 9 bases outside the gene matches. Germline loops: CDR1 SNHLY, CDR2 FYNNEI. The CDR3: CASSVSTGWVGELFF. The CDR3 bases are TGTGCCAGCAGTGTTTCGACAGGGTGGGTCGGGGAGCTGTTTTTT.